The 2 T cell receptor beta chains below were found in one sample sequenced in a study of T cell changes during pregnancy in multiple sclerosis. Only in-frame clones appear in the TCRdb table, and some are missing; sequencing was by immunoSEQ multiplex PCR. Of about 87,000 clones in the sample, around 95% are singletons; the top ten hold under 1.5%. Here the sequenced sample was peripheral blood, taken in the third trimester of pregnancy. Receptor source: a female donor in good health, enrolled as a control in a pregnancy study.

V gene TRBV4-1 combines with J gene TRBJ2-5; the D is unclear. This CDR3 is built from 15 residues. In germline, CDR1 is MGHRA, CDR2 YSYEKL. Trimming shortened V by 0 bases and J by 2 bases, and 10 bases separated the two germline ends. In DNA, the CDR3 is TGCGCCAGCAGCCAAGACCTAACGATACAAGAGACCCAGTACTTC. This gives the protein CASSQDLTIQETQYF.

V gene TRBV19 combines with J gene TRBJ1-2; 9 bases align to TRBD1. There are 15 residues in the CDR3. Germline loops: CDR1 LNHDA, CDR2 SQIVND (reference sequence). Unmatched junction bases numbered 7, after V lost 7 bases and J lost 1 base. This CDR3 is CASISWDRDNYGYTF. The CDR3 DNA is TGTGCCAGTATCAGCTGGGACAGGGATAACTATGGCTACACCTTC.